The 14 T cell receptor beta chains below all came from one sample that was sequenced in a study of T cell repertoires in cytomegalovirus infection. For these TCRs, the target antigens are not known. MiXCR, applied by TCRdb to the reads, yields one record per CDR3 protein. This repertoire shows approximately 990,000 distinct CDR3 sequences, around 32% found once; its top ten account for roughly an eighth. Specimen: cultured CD8+ T cells from PBMCs, collected from culture after CMV antigen stimulation. These receptors were obtained from a human donor in good health (CMV status not recorded). Some clones in this sample may be carry-over from other donors' samples.

This chain joins TRBV4-2 and TRBJ2-5; D is possibly TRBD1 (6 bases). Between the trimmed V and J ends, which lost 5 bases and 2 bases, there was a span of 12 bases. Germline V gene sequence: CDR1 LGHNA, CDR2 YNFKEQ. The CDR3 consists of 14 residues. CDR3 amino acids: CASSIGTKQETQYF. CDR3 nucleotides: TGTGCCAGCAGCATAGGGACAAAACAAGAGACCCAGTACTTC.

This clonotype was seen repeatedly, ten times or more. This chain connects TRBV7-2 to TRBJ1-1, with D uncertain. CDR3 length equals 12 residues. The V and J ends lost 5 bases and 4 bases respectively, with 8 bases between them. CDR1 and CDR2 (germline): SGHTA, FQGNSA. Here the CDR3 reads CASSTRSTEAFF. The CDR3 region has the DNA TGTGCCAGCAGCACCAGAAGCACTGAAGCTTTCTTT.

This clonotype was counted many times. The chain links TRBV19 to TRBJ2-6, with 9 bases identical to TRBD2. CDR1 is LNHDA and CDR2 is SQIVND in the germline V gene (reference sequence). The V segment lost 6 bases and the J segment 0 bases; nucleotides outside the gene matches: 3. The CDR3 loop spans 16 amino acids. CDR3 amino acids: CASSLAGHSGANVLTF. CDR3 sequence (DNA): TGTGCCAGTAGCCTAGCGGGACACTCTGGGGCCAACGTCCTGACTTTC.

This clonotype was recorded many times. The chain uses TRBV7-6 and TRBJ2-5; D is tentatively TRBD1 or TRBD2 (6 bases each). The CDR3 is 15 residues long. Germline V gives CDR1 SGHVS, CDR2 FNYEAQ. V gave up 1 base and J gave up 5 bases, with 14 bases separating them. In nucleotides, the CDR3 is TGTGCCAGCAGCTTAGGGGGGGCGCCAGGGGAGACCCAGTACTTC. Translated: CASSLGGAPGETQYF.

This clonotype was detected a few times. This rearrangement joins TRBV12-3 or TRBV12-4 to TRBJ2-1; 10 nucleotides match TRBD2. V lost 8 bases and J lost 5; bases outside the gene matches: 6. This CDR3 is built from 14 residues. The CDR3 loop reads CASGSGGEDNEQFF. Here the CDR3 DNA reads TGTGCCAGCGGCAGCGGGGGGGAAGACAATGAGCAGTTCTTC.

This clonotype was observed a handful of times. This chain joins TRBV11-3 and TRBJ2-3; 8 positions agree with TRBD2. This CDR3 is 14 amino acids long. The V and J ends lost 3 bases and 7 bases, in that order; junction bases with no gene match: 6. Germline V gives CDR1 SGHNT, CDR2 YENEEA. CDR3 in DNA: TGTGCCAGCAGCTTGGAAGCGGGGGAACATACGCAGTATTTT. Translated, it gives CASSLEAGEHTQYF.

The chain uses TRBV20-1 and TRBJ2-1, with 9 nucleotides matching TRBD2. The ends lost 0 bases at V and 4 bases at J; junction bases unmatched: 7. The germline V gene encodes CDR1 DFQATT and CDR2 SNEGSKA (reference sequence). There are 16 residues in the CDR3. CDR3 sequence (DNA): TGCAGTGCTAGAGAACCTAGCGGGGATCTTTACAATGAGCAGTTCTTC. Encoded protein: CSAREPSGDLYNEQFF.

The chain is built from TRBV7-6 and TRBJ1-2, with D possibly matching TRBD1 (5 bases). This CDR3 region has 13 residues. The germline V gene has CDR1 SGHVS and CDR2 FNYEAQ. V was clipped by 5 bases and J by 6 bases, with 13 bases between them. The CDR3 nucleotides read TGTGCCAGCAGCATTAGGGGATCGGATGGCTACACCTTC. It translates to CASSIRGSDGYTF.

This clonotype was picked up a small number of times. This sequence joins TRBV12-3 or TRBV12-4 and TRBJ1-2; D gene unclear. The CDR3 runs 14 residues. Trimming pared 3 bases from V and 5 bases from J, leaving 13 bases between. The CDR3 DNA reads TGTGCCAGCAGTTTGTCCCCTTCGTCGTATGGCTACACCTTC. Translation gives CASSLSPSSYGYTF.

The gene calls are TRBV7-9 and TRBJ2-1; D is perhaps TRBD1 or TRBD2 (7 bases each). The CDR3 is made up of 17 amino acids. V was cut by 1 base and J by 3 bases, with 16 bases left in between. CDR1 and CDR2 (germline): SEHNR, FQNEAQ (reference sequence). DNA for the CDR3: TGTGCCAGCAGCTTAGGGGGAGGGGGCAGAGGCTACAATGAGCAGTTCTTC. Translating it yields CASSLGGGGRGYNEQFF.

This rearrangement joins TRBV7-6 to TRBJ2-2; 9 nucleotides agree with TRBD2. This CDR3 is 16 amino acids long. The germline V gene has CDR1 SGHVS and CDR2 FNYEAQ. With 5 bases clipped from V and 3 bases from J, the junction kept 7 bases outside the gene matches. The CDR3 protein is CASSPRASGDTGELFF. Written as DNA, the CDR3 is TGTGCCAGCAGCCCACGGGCTAGCGGGGACACCGGGGAGCTGTTTTTT.

The chain joins TRBV7-2 to TRBJ2-7, with no clear D. V lost 1 base to trimming and J lost 2 bases, with 15 bases between them. The CDR3 has 16 amino acids. CDR1 is SGHTA and CDR2 is FQGNSA in the germline V gene. The CDR3 spells CASSLVTKGFTYEQYV. The CDR3 DNA reads TGTGCCAGCAGCTTAGTCACGAAGGGCTTCACCTACGAGCAGTACGTC.

For this clonotype: An end of the junction differs from the germline gene, which may be a read error. The V gene is TRBV7-6, the J gene TRBJ1-1; D is ambiguous. This CDR3 has 13 residues. Germline V lookup: CDR1 SGHVS, CDR2 FNYEAQ. The CDR3 is CASSLGSNAEAFF. CDR3 bases: TGTGCCAGCAGCTTAGGTTCGAACGCTGAAGCTTTCTTT.

The chain joins TRBV27 to TRBJ1-5; TRBD1 is a possible D gene (5 bases). The V end lost 3 bases, the J end lost 6 bases, and 12 bases lay between the germline ends. CDR1 MNHEY and CDR2 SMNVEV come from the germline V gene (reference sequence). The CDR3 runs 14 residues. The CDR3: CASSFSGTSQPQHF. CDR3 in DNA: TGTGCCAGCAGTTTTTCAGGGACCAGTCAGCCCCAGCATTTT.